This T cell receptor (beta chain) was documented in a study of response to subunit inactivated influenza vaccine. V was pared by 6 bases and J by 5 bases, with 9 bases of the junction left unmatched. This CDR3 contains 15 residues. CDR1 and CDR2 (germline): MNHNS, SASEGT. Notes on the study in general: Authors suggested few new T cells are recruited by each seasonal influenza vaccination.

TCRdb re-called the RT-PCR reads with MiXCR, one entry per CDR3 protein. The sample lists about 170,000 distinct CDR3 sequences; 9.5% to 12% were seen once. Remarks on this clonotype: Its target is not known.

This sequence joins TRBV6-1 and TRBJ2-5; 10 bases align to TRBD1. This TCR came from a man aged 45-69 years who received an inactivated influenza vaccine. The sample consisted of CD8+ T cells sorted from PBMCs, taken less than 30 months after vaccination. CDR3 sequence: CASSPDRGLGETQYF. The CDR3 DNA reads TGTGCCAGCAGCCCCGACAGGGGGCTGGGGGAGACCCAGTACTTC.